The rows below give T cell receptor beta chains drawn from one sample of a study of blood T cells in healthy people across ages. MiXCR was run by TCRdb on the 5' RACE reads, yielding one entry per CDR3 protein. Among a few hundred thousand distinct CDR3 sequences, about 26% were seen once, and the ten largest hold about 3.3%. The data were also submitted as part of a second study, on T cells of mothers and their children.

Material for sequencing was blood. The receptors come from a boy younger than 10 in good health. Both conserved end residues are part of each CDR3. A D gene is named only where the DNA matches it firmly. The listing skips clone size in some rows; elsewhere it reads once, few, many or a size class.

d_call j_call clone_size v_call cdr3_aa cdr3_nt
. TRBJ2-7 . TRBV20-1 CSARVAGTNPYEQYF TGCAGTGCTAGAGTCGCCGGGACAAACCCCTACGAGCAGTACTTC
. TRBJ2-7 . TRBV5-1 CASSLGGWGEQYF TGCGCCAGCAGCTTGGGCGGCTGGGGGGAGCAGTACTTC
. TRBJ2-1 . TRBV10-3 CATSDGRGPSYNEQFF TGTGCCACCTCGGACGGCAGGGGCCCCTCCTACAATGAGCAGTTCTTC
TRBD1 TRBJ2-1 . TRBV10-2 CASHDNRGQNEQFF TGCGCCAGCCACGACAACAGGGGGCAGAATGAGCAGTTCTTC
TRBD2 TRBJ2-1 . TRBV5-5 CASSWGLAGTEQFF TGTGCCAGCAGCTGGGGACTAGCGGGGACTGAGCAGTTCTTC
TRBD1 TRBJ2-5 few TRBV20-1 CSAAGQGFEETQYF TGCAGTGCCGCGGGACAGGGGTTTGAAGAGACCCAGTACTTC
TRBD2 TRBJ2-7 . TRBV20-1 CSARRPSGSLHEQYF TGCAGTGCTAGGCGGCCTAGCGGGAGTCTCCACGAGCAGTACTTC
. TRBJ2-7 . TRBV6-5 CASSWERTTVEQYF TGTGCCAGCAGTTGGGAAAGGACAACGGTCGAGCAGTACTTC
TRBD1 TRBJ2-7 . TRBV12-3/TRBV12-4 CASSRVWDREIREQYF TGTGCCAGCAGCCGAGTTTGGGACAGGGAAATACGAGAGCAGTACTTC
TRBD1 TRBJ2-3 . TRBV20-1 CSARSRQGGPGDTQYF TGCAGTGCTAGATCAAGACAGGGGGGCCCCGGGGATACGCAGTATTTT
. TRBJ2-3 medium-sized TRBV6-6 CASSYHRVSVTDTQYF TGTGCCAGCAGTTACCACAGGGTTTCCGTCACAGATACGCAGTATTTT
TRBD1 TRBJ2-7 . TRBV15 CATSRGTGKRYEQYF TGTGCCACCAGCAGAGGGACAGGGAAGCGATACGAGCAGTACTTC